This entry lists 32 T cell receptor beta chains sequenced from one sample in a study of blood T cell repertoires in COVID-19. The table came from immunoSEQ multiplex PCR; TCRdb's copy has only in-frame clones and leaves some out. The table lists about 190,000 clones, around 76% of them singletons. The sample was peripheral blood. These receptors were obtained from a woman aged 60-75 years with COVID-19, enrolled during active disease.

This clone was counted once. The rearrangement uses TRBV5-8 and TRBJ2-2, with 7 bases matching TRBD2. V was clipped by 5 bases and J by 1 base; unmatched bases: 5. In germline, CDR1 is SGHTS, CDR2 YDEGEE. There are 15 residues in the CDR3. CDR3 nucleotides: TGTGCCAGCAGGATTCCGGGGGGGAACACCGGGGAGCTGTTTTTT. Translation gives CASRIPGGNTGELFF.

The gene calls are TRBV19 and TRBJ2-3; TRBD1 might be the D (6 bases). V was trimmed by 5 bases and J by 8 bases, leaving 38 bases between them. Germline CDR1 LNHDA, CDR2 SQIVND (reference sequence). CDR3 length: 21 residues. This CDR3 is CASSATGGYFVRDTTSGTQYF. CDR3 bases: TGTGCCAGTAGTGCGACGGGTGGTTACTTCGTCCGGGACACCACGTCGGGTACGCAGTATTTT.

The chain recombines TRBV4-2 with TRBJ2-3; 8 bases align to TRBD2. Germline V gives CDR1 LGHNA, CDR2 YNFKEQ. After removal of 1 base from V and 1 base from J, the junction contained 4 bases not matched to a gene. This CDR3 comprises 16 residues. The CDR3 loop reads CASSQVEAGGTDTQYF. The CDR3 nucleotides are TGTGCCAGCAGCCAAGTCGAAGCGGGGGGCACAGATACGCAGTATTTT.

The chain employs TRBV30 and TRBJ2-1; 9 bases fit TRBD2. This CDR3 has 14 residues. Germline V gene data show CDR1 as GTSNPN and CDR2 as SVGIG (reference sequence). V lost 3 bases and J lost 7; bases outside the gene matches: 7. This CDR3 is CAWSLGREGNEQFF. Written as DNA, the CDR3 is TGTGCCTGGAGCCTGGGGCGGGAGGGGAATGAGCAGTTCTTC.

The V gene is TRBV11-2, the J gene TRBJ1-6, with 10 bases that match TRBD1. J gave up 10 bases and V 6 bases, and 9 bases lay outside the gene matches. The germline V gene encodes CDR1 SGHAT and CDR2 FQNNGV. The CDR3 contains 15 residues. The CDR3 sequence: CASRIDRGLKSPLHF. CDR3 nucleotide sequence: TGTGCCAGCAGAATCGACAGGGGGCTTAAGTCACCCCTCCACTTT.

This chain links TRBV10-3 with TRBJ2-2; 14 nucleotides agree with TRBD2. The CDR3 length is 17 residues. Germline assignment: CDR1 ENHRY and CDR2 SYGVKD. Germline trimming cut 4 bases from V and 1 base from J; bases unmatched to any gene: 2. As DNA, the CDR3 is TGTGCCATCAGTGGACTAGCGGGAGGGAGGAACACCGGGGAGCTGTTTTTT. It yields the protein CAISGLAGGRNTGELFF.

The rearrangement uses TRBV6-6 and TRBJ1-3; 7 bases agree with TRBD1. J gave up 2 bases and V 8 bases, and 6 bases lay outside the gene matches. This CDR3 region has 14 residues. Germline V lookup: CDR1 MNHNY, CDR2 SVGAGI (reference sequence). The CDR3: CASRQGSTGNTIYF. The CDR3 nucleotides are TGTGCCAGCCGACAGGGTTCTACTGGAAACACCATATATTTT.

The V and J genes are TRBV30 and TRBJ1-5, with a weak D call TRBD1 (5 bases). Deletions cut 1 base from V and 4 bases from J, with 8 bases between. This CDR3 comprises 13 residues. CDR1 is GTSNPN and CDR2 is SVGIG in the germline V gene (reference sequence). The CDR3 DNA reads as TGTGCCTGGAGTGGACAGAATAATCAGCCCCAGCATTTT. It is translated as CAWSGQNNQPQHF.

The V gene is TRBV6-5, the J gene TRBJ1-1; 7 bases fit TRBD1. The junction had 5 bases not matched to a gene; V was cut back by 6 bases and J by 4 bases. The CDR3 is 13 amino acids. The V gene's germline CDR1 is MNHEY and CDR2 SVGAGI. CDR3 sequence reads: CASRRGLGTEAFF. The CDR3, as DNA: TGTGCCAGCAGAAGGGGGCTGGGCACTGAAGCTTTCTTT.

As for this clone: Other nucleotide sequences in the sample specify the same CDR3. CDR3 sequence reads: CASSLGTGSYNEQFF. The CDR3 DNA follows: TGCGCCAGCAGCTTAGGGACAGGGAGCTACAATGAGCAGTTCTTC. The chain recombines TRBV5-1 with TRBJ2-1; 9 bases match TRBD1. CDR3 length: 15 residues. Germline V gene data show CDR1 as SGHRS and CDR2 as YFSETQ. V was pared by 2 bases and J by 3 bases, with 3 bases of the junction left unmatched.

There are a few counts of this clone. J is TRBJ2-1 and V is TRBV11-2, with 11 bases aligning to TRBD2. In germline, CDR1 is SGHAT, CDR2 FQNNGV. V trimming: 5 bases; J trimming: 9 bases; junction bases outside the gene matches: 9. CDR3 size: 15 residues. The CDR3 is CASSVSGRGVSEQFF. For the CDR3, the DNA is TGTGCCAGCAGCGTTAGCGGGAGGGGAGTAAGTGAGCAGTTCTTC.

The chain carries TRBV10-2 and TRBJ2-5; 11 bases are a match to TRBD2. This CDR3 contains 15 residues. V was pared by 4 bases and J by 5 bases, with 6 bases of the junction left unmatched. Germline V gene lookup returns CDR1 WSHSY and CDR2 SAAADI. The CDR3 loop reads CASSGDSGGAETQYF. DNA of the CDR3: TGCGCCAGCAGTGGGGATAGCGGGGGGGCCGAGACCCAGTACTTC.

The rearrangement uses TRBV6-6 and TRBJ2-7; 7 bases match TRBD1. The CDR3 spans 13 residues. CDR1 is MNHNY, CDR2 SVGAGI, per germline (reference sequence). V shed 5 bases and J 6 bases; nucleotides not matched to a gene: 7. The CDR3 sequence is CASSNTGVGEQYV. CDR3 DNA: TGTGCCAGCAGTAACACAGGGGTTGGCGAGCAGTACGTC.

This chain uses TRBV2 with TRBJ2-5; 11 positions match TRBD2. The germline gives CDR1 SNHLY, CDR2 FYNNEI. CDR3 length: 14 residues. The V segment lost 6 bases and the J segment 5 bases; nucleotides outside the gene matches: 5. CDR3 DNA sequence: TGTGCCAGCAGACTTACTAGCGGGGGTGAGACCCAGTACTTC. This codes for CASRLTSGGETQYF.

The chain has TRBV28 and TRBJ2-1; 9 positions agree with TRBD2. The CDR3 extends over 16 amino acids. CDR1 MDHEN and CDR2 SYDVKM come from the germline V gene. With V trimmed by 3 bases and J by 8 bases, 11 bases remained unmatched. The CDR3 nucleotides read TGTGCCAGCAGTTTGGGCCATAGCGGGAGTCGAGATGAGCAGTTCTTC. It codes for CASSLGHSGSRDEQFF.

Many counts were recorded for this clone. The CDR3 bases are TGTGCCAGCAGTCCCCTTGACAGGGATTGGGAGCAGTACTTC. Protein sequence: CASSPLDRDWEQYF. This chain uses TRBV6-6 with TRBJ2-7; 7 nucleotides align to TRBD1. V gave up 5 bases and J gave up 7 bases; unmatched junction bases: 11. This CDR3 has 14 residues. CDR1 is MNHNY, CDR2 SVGAGI, per germline (reference sequence).

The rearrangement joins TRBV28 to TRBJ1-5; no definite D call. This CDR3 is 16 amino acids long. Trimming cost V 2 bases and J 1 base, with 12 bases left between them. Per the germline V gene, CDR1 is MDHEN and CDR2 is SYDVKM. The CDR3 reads CASSLRGGLSNQPQHF. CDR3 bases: TGTGCCAGCAGTTTACGGGGAGGGCTAAGCAATCAGCCCCAGCATTTT.

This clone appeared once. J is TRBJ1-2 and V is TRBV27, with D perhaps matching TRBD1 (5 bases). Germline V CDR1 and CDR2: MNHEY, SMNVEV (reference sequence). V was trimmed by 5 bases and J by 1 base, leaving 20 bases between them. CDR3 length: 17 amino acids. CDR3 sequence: CASSPIPPGGNNYGYTF. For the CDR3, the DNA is TGTGCCAGCAGTCCAATCCCCCCGGGGGGTAATAACTATGGCTACACCTTC.

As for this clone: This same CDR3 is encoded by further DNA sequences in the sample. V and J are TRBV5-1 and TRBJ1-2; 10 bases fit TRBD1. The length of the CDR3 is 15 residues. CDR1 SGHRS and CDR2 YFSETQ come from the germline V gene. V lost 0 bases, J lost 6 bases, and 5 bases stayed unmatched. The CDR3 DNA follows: TGCGCCAGCAGCTTGGAGGGACAGGGGTTAGATGGCTACACCTTC. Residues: CASSLEGQGLDGYTF.

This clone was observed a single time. CDR3 amino acids: CASSGDSEAFF. The CDR3 coding sequence is TGCGCCAGCAGCGGGGACAGTGAAGCTTTCTTT. The chain has TRBV5-1 and TRBJ1-1, with TRBD1 matching 7 bases. CDR1 and CDR2 from the germline V gene are SGHRS and YFSETQ. The CDR3 is made up of 11 amino acids. The J segment lost 7 bases and the V segment lost 4 bases, leaving 1 base of the junction unmatched.

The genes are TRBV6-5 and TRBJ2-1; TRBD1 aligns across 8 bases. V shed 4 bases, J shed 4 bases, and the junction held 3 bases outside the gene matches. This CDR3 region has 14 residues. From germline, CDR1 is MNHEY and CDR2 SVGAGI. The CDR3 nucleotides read TGTGCCAGCAGTTCCCAGGGGGCATACAATGAGCAGTTCTTC. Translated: CASSSQGAYNEQFF.

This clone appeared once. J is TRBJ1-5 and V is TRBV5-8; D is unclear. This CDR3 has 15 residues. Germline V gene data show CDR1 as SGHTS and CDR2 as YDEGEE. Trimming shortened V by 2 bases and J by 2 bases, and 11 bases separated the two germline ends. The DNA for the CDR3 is TGTGCCAGCAGCTTCTCGGGGTGGGGCAATCAGCCCCAGCATTTT. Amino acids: CASSFSGWGNQPQHF.

CDR3 sequence reads: CASSPFGGWEQFF. The CDR3, as DNA: TGTGCCAGCAGCCCTTTCGGGGGATGGGAGCAGTTCTTC. The genes are TRBV6-4 and TRBJ2-1; a weak D match, TRBD2 (6 bases). Germline CDR1 is MRHNA and CDR2 is SNTAGT. Trimming cost V 6 bases and J 10 bases, with 16 bases left between them. This CDR3 is built from 13 residues.

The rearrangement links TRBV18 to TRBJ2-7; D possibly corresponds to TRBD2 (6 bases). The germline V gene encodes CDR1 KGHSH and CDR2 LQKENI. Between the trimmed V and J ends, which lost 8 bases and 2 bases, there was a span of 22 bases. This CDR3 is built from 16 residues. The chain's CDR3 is CASQGGRGVVAYEQYF. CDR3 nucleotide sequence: TGTGCCAGCCAAGGAGGGCGAGGGGTGGTCGCCTACGAGCAGTACTTC.

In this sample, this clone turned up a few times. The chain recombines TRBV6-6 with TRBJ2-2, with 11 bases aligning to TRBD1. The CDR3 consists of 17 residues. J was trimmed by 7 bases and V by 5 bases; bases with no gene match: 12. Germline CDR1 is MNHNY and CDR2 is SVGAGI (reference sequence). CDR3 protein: CASSPFHGQGAGGELFF. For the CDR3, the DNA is TGTGCCAGCAGTCCATTTCACGGACAGGGGGCAGGCGGGGAGCTGTTTTTT.

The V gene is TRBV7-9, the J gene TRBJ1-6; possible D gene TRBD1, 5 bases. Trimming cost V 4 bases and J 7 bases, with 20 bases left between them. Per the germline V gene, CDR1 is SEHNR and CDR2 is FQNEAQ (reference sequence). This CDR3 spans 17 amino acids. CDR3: CASSSLSTDLMNSPLHF. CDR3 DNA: TGTGCCAGCAGCTCACTTTCGACAGATCTCATGAATTCACCCCTCCACTTT.

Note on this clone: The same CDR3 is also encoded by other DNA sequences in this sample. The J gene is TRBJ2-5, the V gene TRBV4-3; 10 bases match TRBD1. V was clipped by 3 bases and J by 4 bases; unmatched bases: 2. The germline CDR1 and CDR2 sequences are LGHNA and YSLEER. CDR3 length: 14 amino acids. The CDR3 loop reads CASSQGQGSETQYF. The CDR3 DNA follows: TGCGCCAGCAGCCAGGGACAGGGGTCAGAGACCCAGTACTTC.

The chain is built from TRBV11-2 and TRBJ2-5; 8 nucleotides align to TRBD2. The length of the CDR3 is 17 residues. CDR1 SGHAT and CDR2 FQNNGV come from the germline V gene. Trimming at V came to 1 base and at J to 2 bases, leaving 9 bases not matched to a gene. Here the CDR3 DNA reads TGTGCCAGCAGCTTAGGAGCTAGCGGGTCGGGGCAAGAGACCCAGTACTTC. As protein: CASSLGASGSGQETQYF.

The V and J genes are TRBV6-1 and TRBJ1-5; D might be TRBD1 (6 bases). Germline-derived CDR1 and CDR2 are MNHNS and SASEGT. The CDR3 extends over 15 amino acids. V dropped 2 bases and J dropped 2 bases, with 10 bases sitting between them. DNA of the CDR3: TGTGCCAGCAGTGAAATCAGGGGTGGCAATCAGCCCCAGCATTTT. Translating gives CASSEIRGGNQPQHF.

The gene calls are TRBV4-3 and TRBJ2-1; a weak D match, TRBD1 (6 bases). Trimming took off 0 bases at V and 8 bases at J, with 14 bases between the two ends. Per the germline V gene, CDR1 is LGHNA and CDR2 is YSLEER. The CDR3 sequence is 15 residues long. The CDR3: CASSQDIRQGHEQFF. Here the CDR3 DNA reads TGCGCCAGCAGCCAAGATATTCGCCAGGGGCATGAGCAGTTCTTC.

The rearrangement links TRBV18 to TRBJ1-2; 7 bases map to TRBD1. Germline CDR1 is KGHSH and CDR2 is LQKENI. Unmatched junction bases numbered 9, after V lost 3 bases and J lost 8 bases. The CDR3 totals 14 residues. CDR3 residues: CASSPQDRPRGYTF. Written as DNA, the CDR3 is TGTGCCAGCTCACCCCAGGACAGGCCTAGGGGCTACACCTTC. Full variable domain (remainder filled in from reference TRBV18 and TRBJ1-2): NAGVMQNPRHLVRRRGQEARLRCSPMKGHSHVYWYRQLPEEGLKFMVYLQKENIIDESGMPKERFSAEFPKEGPSILRIQQVVRGDSAAYFCASSPQDRPRGYTFGSGTRLTVV.

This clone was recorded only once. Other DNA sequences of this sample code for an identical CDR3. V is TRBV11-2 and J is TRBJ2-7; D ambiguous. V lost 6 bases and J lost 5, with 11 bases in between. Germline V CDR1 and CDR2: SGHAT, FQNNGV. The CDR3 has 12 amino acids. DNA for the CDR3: TGTGCCAGCAGTGTATCCTACGACGAGCAGTACTTC. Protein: CASSVSYDEQYF.